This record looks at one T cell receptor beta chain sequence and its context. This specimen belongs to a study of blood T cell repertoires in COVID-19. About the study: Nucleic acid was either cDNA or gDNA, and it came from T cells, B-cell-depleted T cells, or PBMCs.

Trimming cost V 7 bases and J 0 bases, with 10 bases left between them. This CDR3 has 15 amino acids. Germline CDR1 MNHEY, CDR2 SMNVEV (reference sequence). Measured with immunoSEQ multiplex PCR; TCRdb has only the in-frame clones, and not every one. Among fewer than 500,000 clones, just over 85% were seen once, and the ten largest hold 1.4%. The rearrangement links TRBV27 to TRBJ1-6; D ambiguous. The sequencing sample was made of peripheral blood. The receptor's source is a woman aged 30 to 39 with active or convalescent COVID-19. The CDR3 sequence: CASTLRSSYNSPLHF. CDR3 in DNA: TGTGCCAGCACCCTTCGGAGCTCCTATAATTCACCCCTCCACTTT.